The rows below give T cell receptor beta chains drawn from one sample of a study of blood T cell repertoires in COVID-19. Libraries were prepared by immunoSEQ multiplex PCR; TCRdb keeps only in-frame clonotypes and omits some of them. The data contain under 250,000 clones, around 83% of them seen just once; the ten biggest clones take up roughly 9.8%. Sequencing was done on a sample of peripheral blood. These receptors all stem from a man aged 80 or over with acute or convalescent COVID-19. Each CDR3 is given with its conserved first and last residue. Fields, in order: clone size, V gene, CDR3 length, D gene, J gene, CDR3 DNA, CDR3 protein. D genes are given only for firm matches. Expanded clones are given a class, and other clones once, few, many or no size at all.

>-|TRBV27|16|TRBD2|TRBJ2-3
TGTGCCAGCAGTGTCCGGGCTAGCGGCCTCACAGATACGCAGTATTTT
CASSVRASGLTDTQYF
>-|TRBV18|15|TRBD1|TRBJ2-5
TGTGCCAGCTCACCACTTCGACAGGGAAAAGAGACCCAGTACTTC
CASSPLRQGKETQYF
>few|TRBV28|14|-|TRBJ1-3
TGTGCCAGCAGTTTACAGGCCTCTGGAAACACCATATATTTT
CASSLQASGNTIYF
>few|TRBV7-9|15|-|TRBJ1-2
TGTGCCAGCAGCTTAATGGCCGTTAACGACTATGGCTACACCTTC
CASSLMAVNDYGYTF
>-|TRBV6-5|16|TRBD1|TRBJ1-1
TGTGCCAGCAGTTACCGTCCGACAGGGGGGAACACTGAAGCTTTCTTT
CASSYRPTGGNTEAFF
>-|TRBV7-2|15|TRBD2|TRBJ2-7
TGTGCCAGCAGCCCCCCGGGAGGGGCTACCTACGAGCAGTACTTC
CASSPPGGATYEQYF
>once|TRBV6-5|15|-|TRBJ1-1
TGTGCCAGCAGTTTCCGTAGTCGTCCATACACTGAAGCTTTCTTT
CASSFRSRPYTEAFF
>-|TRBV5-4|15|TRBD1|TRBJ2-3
TGTGCCAGCAGCCCCGGGACAGGGGCCTTTTATACGCAGTATTTT
CASSPGTGAFYTQYF
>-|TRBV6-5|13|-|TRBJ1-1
TGTGCCAGCAGTTACTCTAGCAGCACTGAAGCTTTCTTT
CASSYSSSTEAFF
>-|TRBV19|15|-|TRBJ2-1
TGTGCCAGTAGTATCGACGGGAGTTACTACAATGAGCAGTTCTTC
CASSIDGSYYNEQFF
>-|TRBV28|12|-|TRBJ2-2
TGTGCCAGCAGTTTATCGCGGAGGGAGCTGTTTTTT
CASSLSRRELFF
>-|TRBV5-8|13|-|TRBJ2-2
TGTGCCAGCAGCTCTCAGGAATCCGGGGAGCTGTTTTTT
CASSSQESGELFF
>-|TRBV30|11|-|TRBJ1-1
TGTGCCTGGAGCCCGGGAGTTAAAGCTTTCTTT
CAWSPGVKAFF
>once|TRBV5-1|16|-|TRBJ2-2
TGCGCCAGCAGCGGCTTGGGGGCCGTGAACACCGGGGAGCTGTTTTTT
CASSGLGAVNTGELFF
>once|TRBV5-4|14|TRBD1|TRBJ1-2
TGTGCCAGCAGCTTGGCCCTGGGACAGGGGGCCTACACCTTC
CASSLALGQGAYTF
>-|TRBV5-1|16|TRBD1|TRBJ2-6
TGCGCCAGCAGCAGACGGACAGGGCTCGGGGCCAACGTCCTGACTTTC
CASSRRTGLGANVLTF
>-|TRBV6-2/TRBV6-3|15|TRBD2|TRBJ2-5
TGTGCCAGCAGTTATGGGACTAGCGTCCAAGAGACCCAGTACTTC
CASSYGTSVQETQYF
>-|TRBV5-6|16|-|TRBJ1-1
TGTGCCAGCAGCTTGGGGGCGGAGGGGTTAAACACTGAAGCTTTCTTT
CASSLGAEGLNTEAFF
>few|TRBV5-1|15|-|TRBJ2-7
TGCGCCAGCAGCCCGACAGCACCCTCGTGGGTCGAGCAGTACTTC
CASSPTAPSWVEQYF
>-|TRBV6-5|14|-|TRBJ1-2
TGTGCCAGCAGCCCCCAACAGGGAACCCATGGCTACACCTTC
CASSPQQGTHGYTF
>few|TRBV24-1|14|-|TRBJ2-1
TGTGCCACGACAACAGGAAGCTCCTACAATGAGCAGTTCTTC
CATTTGSSYNEQFF
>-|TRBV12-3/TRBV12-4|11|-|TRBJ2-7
TGTGCCAGCAGTCGGCAGCGCGAGCAGTACTTC
CASSRQREQYF
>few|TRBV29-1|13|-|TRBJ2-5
TGCAGCGTTGAGGGCGGGGTCCAAGAGACCCAGTACTTC
CSVEGGVQETQYF
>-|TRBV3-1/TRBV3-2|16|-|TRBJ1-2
TGTGCCAGCAGCCAAGATCCCTTTAATATCAACTATGGCTACACCTTC
CASSQDPFNINYGYTF
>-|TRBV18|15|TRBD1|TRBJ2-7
TGTGCCAGCTCACCCCCCGACAGGGGGTTAAGCGAGCAGTACTTC
CASSPPDRGLSEQYF
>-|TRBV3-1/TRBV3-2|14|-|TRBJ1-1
TGTGCCAGCAGCCTAAGAGGGCGATACACTGAAGCTTTCTTT
CASSLRGRYTEAFF
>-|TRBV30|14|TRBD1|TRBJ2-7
TGTGCCTGGAGTCGGGGACAGGGCCTCTACGAGCAGTACTTC
CAWSRGQGLYEQYF
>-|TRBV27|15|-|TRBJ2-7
TGTGCCAGCACCTTATCCTCTGTCGGCTCCTACGAGCAGTACTTC
CASTLSSVGSYEQYF
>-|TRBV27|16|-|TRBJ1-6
TGTGCCAGCAGTTCATATGGGACAATATATAATTCACCCCTCCACTTT
CASSSYGTIYNSPLHF
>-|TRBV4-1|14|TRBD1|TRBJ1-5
TGCGCCAGCAGTTCGGACAGGACGAATGCGCCCCAGCATTTT
CASSSDRTNAPQHF
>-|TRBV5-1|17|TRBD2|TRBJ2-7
TGCGCCAGCAGCTTAATTGGGACTAGCGGGAGTAACCACGAGCAGTACTTC
CASSLIGTSGSNHEQYF
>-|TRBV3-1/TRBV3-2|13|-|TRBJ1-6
TGTGCCAGCAGCCAAACTTCCCCCAGCGCCCTCCACTTT
CASSQTSPSALHF
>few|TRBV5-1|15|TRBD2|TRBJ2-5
TGCGCCAGCAGCTTGGAACTAGCGGGACAAGAGACCCAGTACTTC
CASSLELAGQETQYF
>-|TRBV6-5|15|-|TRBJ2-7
TGTGCCACCCCACGGGGGTCCCCGAGCTCCTACGAGCAGTACTTC
CATPRGSPSSYEQYF
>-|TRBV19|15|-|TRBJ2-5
TGTGCCAGTAGTACCGCCGGGGCGGGGCCAGAGACCCAGTACTTC
CASSTAGAGPETQYF
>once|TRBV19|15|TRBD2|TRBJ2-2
TGTGCCACTCAGCGTAGCGGGGCGAACACCGGGGAGCTGTTTTTT
CATQRSGANTGELFF
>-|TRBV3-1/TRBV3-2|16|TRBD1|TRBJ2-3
TGTGCCAGCAGCCCTAGGACAGGGTGGAGCACAGATACGCAGTATTTT
CASSPRTGWSTDTQYF